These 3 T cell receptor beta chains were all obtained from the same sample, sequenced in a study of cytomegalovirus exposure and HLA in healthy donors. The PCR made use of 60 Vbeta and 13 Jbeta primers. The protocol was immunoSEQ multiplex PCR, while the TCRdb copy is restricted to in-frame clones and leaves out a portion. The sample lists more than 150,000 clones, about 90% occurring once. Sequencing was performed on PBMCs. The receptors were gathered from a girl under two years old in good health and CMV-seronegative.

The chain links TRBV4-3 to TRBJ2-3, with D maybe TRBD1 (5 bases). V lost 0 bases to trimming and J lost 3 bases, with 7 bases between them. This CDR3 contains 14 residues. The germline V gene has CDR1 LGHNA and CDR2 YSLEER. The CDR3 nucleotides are TGCGCCAGCAGCCAAGATCAGGGAACAGATACGCAGTATTTT. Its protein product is CASSQDQGTDTQYF.

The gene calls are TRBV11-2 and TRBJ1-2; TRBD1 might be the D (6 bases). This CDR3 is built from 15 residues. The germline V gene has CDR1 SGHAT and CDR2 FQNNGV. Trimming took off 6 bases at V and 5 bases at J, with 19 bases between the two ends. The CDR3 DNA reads TGTGCCAGCAGTCCAGGCGCTGGGGGGGCGTATGGCTACACCTTC. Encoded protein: CASSPGAGGAYGYTF. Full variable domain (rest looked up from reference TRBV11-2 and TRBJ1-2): EAGVAQSPRYKIIEKRQSVAFWCNPISGHATLYWYQQILGQGPKLLIQFQNNGVVDDSQLPKDRFSAERLKGVDSTLKIQPAKLEDSAVYLCASSPGAGGAYGYTFGSGTRLTVV.

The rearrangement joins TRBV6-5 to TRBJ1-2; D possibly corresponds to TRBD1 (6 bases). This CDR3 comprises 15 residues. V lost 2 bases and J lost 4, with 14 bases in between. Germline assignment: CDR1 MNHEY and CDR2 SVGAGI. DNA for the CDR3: TGTGCCAGCAGTTACGGTCAGGGGATTATCTATGGCTACACCTTC. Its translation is CASSYGQGIIYGYTF.